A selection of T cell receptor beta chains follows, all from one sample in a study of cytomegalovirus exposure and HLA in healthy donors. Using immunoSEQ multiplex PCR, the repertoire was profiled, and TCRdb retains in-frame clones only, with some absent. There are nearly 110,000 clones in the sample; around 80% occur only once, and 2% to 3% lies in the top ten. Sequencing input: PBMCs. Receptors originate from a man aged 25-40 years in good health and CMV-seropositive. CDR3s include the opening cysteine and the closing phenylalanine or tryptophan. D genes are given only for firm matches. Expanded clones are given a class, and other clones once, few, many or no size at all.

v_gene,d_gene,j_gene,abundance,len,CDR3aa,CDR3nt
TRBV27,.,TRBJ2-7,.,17,CASSSTLLANLPYEQYF,TGTGCCAGCAGTTCGACTCTTCTAGCGAATCTGCCCTACGAGCAGTACTTC
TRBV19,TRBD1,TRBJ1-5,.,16,CASRGQGTLIDQPQHF,TGTGCCAGTAGGGGACAGGGGACACTGATAGATCAGCCCCAGCATTTT
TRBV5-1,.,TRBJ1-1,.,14,CASSAWGGNTEAFF,TGCGCCAGCAGCGCCTGGGGGGGAAACACTGAAGCTTTCTTT
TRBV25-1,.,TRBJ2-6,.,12,CATHSGANVLTF,TGTGCCACCCACTCTGGGGCCAACGTCCTGACTTTC
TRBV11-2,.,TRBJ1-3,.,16,CASSLAAGSTGNTIYF,TGTGCCAGCAGCTTAGCGGCAGGGTCCACTGGAAACACCATATATTTT
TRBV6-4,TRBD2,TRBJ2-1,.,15,CASSRLAGGYNEQFF,TGTGCCAGCAGTCGACTAGCGGGGGGCTACAATGAGCAGTTCTTC
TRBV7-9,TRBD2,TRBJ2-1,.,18,CSSSLRASGGYSYNEQFF,TGTTCCAGCAGCTTACGGGCTAGCGGGGGGTACTCCTACAATGAGCAGTTCTTC
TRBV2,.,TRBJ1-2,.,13,CASSEARGYGYTF,TGTGCCAGCAGTGAAGCTAGGGGCTATGGCTACACCTTC
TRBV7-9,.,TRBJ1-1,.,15,CASSFFGGVGTEAFF,TGTGCCAGCAGTTTTTTCGGGGGGGTGGGCACTGAAGCTTTCTTT
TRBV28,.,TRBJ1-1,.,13,CASKLRAGTEAFF,TGTGCCAGCAAACTGAGAGCGGGGACTGAAGCTTTCTTT
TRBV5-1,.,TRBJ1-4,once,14,CASSSPDKLEKLFF,TGCGCCAGCAGTTCTCCTGATAAGCTTGAAAAACTGTTTTTT
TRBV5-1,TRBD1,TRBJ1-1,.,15,CASSFGTGGTTEAFF,TGCGCCAGCAGCTTCGGGACAGGGGGTACCACTGAAGCTTTCTTT
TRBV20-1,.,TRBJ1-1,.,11,CSASRGLEAFF,TGCAGTGCTAGTCGGGGGTTGGAAGCTTTCTTT
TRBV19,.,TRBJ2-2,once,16,CASSIADTSNTGELFF,TGTGCCAGTAGTATCGCGGACACCTCGAACACCGGGGAGCTGTTTTTT
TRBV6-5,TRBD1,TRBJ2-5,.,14,CASSYPQGTETQYF,TGTGCCAGCAGTTACCCACAGGGGACGGAGACCCAGTACTTC
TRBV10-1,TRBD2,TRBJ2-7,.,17,CASSDRTSGGSHYEQYF,TGCGCCAGCAGTGACCGGACTAGCGGGGGTTCTCATTACGAGCAGTACTTC
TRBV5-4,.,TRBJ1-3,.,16,CASSTGRGQAGNTIYF,TGTGCCAGCAGCACAGGGCGGGGGCAGGCCGGAAACACCATATATTTT
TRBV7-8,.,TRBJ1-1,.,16,CASSLARFQRNTEAFF,TGTGCCAGCAGCTTAGCGCGTTTTCAAAGGAACACTGAAGCTTTCTTT
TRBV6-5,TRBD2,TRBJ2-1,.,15,CASSGRTSGYNEQFF,TGTGCCAGCAGTGGCCGGACTAGCGGGTACAATGAGCAGTTCTTC
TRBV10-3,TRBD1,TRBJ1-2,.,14,CAIRRQGASDGYTF,TGTGCCATCAGACGACAGGGGGCATCAGACGGCTACACCTTC
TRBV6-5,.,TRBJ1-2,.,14,CASSYPVINYGYTF,TGTGCCAGCAGTTACCCGGTGATTAACTATGGCTACACCTTC
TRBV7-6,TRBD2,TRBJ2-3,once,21,CASSLRNPGTSGGRGTDTQYF,TGTGCCAGCAGCCTACGAAACCCCGGGACTAGCGGGGGAAGAGGGACAGATACGCAGTATTTT
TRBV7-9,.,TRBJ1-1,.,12,CASSWRTKEAFF,TGTGCCAGCAGCTGGCGGACAAAAGAAGCTTTCTTT
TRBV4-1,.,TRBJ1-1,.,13,CASSQEGGTEAFF,TGCGCCAGCAGCCAAGAAGGAGGGACTGAAGCTTTCTTT
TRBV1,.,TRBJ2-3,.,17,CTSSHLRDRGLSDTQYF,TGCACCAGCAGCCACCTCCGGGACAGGGGCCTCTCAGATACGCAGTATTTT
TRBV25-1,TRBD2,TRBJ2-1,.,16,CASSGPGTRSYNEQFF,TGTGCCAGCAGTGGACCCGGGACTAGGTCCTACAATGAGCAGTTCTTC
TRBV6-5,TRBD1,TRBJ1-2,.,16,CASSYAAGQGVYGYTF,TGTGCCAGCAGTTACGCCGCGGGACAGGGCGTCTATGGCTACACCTTC
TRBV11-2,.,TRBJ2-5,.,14,CASSFMWQQETQYF,TGTGCCAGCAGCTTTATGTGGCAACAAGAGACCCAGTACTTC
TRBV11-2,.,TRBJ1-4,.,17,CASSSRRQGQFSEKLFF,TGTGCCAGCAGTTCCCGGCGGCAGGGCCAATTCAGTGAAAAACTGTTTTTT
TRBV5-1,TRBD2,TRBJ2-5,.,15,CASSLEIAGLKTQYF,TGCGCCAGCAGCTTGGAGATAGCGGGGCTGAAGACCCAGTACTTC
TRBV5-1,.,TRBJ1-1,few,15,CASSPEGQGGTEAFF,TGCGCCAGCAGCCCGGAAGGGCAGGGAGGGACTGAAGCTTTCTTT
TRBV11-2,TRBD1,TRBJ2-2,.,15,CASSFRDRNGGELFF,TGTGCCAGCTCGTTTAGGGACAGGAACGGCGGGGAGCTGTTTTTT
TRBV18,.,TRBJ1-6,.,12,CASGGANSPLHF,TGTGCCAGCGGAGGGGCGAATTCACCCCTCCACTTT
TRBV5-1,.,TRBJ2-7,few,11,CASSLVGEQYF,TGCGCCAGCAGCTTGGTCGGCGAGCAGTACTTC
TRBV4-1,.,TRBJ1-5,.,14,CASSQTGFLQPQHF,TGCGCCAGCAGCCAAACAGGGTTTTTGCAGCCCCAGCATTTT
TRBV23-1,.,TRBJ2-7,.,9,CASSLEQYF,TGCGCCAGCAGTCTCGAGCAGTACTTC
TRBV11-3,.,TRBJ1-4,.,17,CASSPAGWGITNEKLFF,TGTGCCAGCAGCCCAGCGGGCTGGGGGATCACTAATGAAAAACTGTTTTTT
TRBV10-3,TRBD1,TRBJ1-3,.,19,CAISDQGDRGGISGNTIYF,TGTGCCATCAGTGATCAAGGAGACAGGGGGGGAATCTCTGGAAACACCATATATTTT
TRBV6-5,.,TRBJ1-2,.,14,CASSYLQGIDGYTF,TGTGCCAGCAGTTACCTCCAGGGAATCGATGGCTACACCTTC
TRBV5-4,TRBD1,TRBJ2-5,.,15,CASSRDRGYQETQYF,TGTGCCAGCAGCCGGGACAGGGGTTACCAAGAGACCCAGTACTTC
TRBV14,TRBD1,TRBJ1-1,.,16,CASSQSRGRRVTEAFF,TGTGCCAGCAGCCAAAGCAGGGGGCGCAGAGTCACTGAAGCTTTCTTT
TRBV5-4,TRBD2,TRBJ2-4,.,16,CASSSRDYRAKNSQYF,TGTGCCAGCAGCTCCCGGGACTATCGAGCCAAAAACAGTCAGTACTTC
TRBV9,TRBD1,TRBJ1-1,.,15,CASSATGTGGPEAFF,TGTGCCAGCAGCGCGACCGGGACAGGGGGCCCTGAAGCTTTCTTT
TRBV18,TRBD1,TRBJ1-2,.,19,CASSPTGDSGQLGGIGYTF,TGTGCCAGCTCACCCACAGGGGACTCGGGCCAATTGGGAGGCATTGGCTACACCTTC
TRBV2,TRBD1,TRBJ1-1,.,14,CASSYRGLNTEAFF,TGTGCCAGCAGTTACAGGGGACTGAACACTGAAGCTTTCTTT
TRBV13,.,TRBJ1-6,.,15,CASSLGTPLPSPLHF,TGTGCCAGCAGCCTGGGGACACCCCTTCCATCACCCCTCCACTTT
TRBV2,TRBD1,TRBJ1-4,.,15,CASRNRGRVDEKLFF,TGTGCCAGCAGGAACAGGGGGCGAGTTGATGAAAAACTGTTTTTT
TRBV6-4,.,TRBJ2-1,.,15,CASSAGRGDYNEQFF,TGTGCCAGCAGTGCCGGCAGGGGGGACTACAATGAGCAGTTCTTC
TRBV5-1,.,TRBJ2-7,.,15,CASTTPDNSGSEQYF,TGCGCCAGCACCACCCCCGACAATAGTGGAAGCGAGCAGTACTTC
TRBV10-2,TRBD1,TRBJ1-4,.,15,CASSAWTGEAEKLFF,TGCGCCAGCAGCGCGTGGACAGGGGAAGCTGAAAAACTGTTTTTT